This entry concerns a single T cell receptor (beta chain). Its matching antigen is unknown. Germline V CDR1 and CDR2: MDHEN, SYDVKM. V shed 3 bases, J shed 3 bases, and the junction held 3 bases outside the gene matches. This CDR3 spans 14 amino acids. The data were obtained in a study of shared clonotypes between healthy human individuals. Study context: Donors had three CD4 naive, three CD4 memory, two CD8 naive and one CD8 memory plate apiece.

The data were produced by immunoSEQ multiplex PCR, yet TCRdb's version contains in-frame clones alone and is incomplete. The sample records approximately 2,200,000 clones, roughly 91% being singletons. Overall study results and limits: About 5% of naive CD4 clonotypes were shared across four donors. On the whole, naive subsets had larger estimated richness than memory subsets had.

Naive-designated CD8 cells lacked CD45RO, were positively enriched for CCR7, and omitted terminally differentiated effector memory CD45RA+ cells. The receptor was derived from a man between 18 and 29 years old in good health. Some clones in this sample may be carry-over from other donors' samples. This rearrangement joins TRBV28 to TRBJ2-3, with 7 bases that match TRBD2. Material for sequencing was naive CD8+ T cells from PBMCs. The CDR3 here is CASSFLAETDTQYF. Here the CDR3 DNA reads TGTGCCAGCAGTTTTCTAGCGGAAACAGATACGCAGTATTTT. The variable domain in full, completed from reference TRBV28 and TRBJ2-3, reads DVKVTQSSRYLVKRTGEKVFLECVQDMDHENMFWYRQDPGLGLRLIYFSYDVKMKEKGDIPEGYSVSREKKERFSLILESASTNQTSMYLCASSFLAETDTQYFGPGTRLTVL.